The clone carrying this T cell receptor beta chain was detected a few times. The germline CDR1 and CDR2 sequences are SQVTM and ANQGSEA. Between the trimmed V and J ends, which lost 7 bases and 3 bases, there was a span of 16 bases. The length of the CDR3 is 13 residues. The protocol was immunoSEQ multiplex PCR, while the TCRdb copy is restricted to in-frame clones and leaves out a portion. The data contain 190,000 or so clones, 85% to 90% of them singletons. The record originates from a study of blood T cell repertoires in COVID-19. Whole-study context: Samples representing acute and convalescent COVID-19 were sourced from the United States, Italy and Spain. The cDNA or gDNA used as material had been derived from T cells, B-cell-depleted T cells, or PBMCs.

Sequencing was performed on peripheral blood. The genes are TRBV29-1 and TRBJ2-7; D might be TRBD1 (6 bases). This receptor was identified in a man in his 60s who had recovered from COVID-19. The CDR3 spells CSATGHEGYEQYF. The CDR3 DNA follows: TGCAGCGCCACAGGGCACGAGGGCTACGAGCAGTACTTC.